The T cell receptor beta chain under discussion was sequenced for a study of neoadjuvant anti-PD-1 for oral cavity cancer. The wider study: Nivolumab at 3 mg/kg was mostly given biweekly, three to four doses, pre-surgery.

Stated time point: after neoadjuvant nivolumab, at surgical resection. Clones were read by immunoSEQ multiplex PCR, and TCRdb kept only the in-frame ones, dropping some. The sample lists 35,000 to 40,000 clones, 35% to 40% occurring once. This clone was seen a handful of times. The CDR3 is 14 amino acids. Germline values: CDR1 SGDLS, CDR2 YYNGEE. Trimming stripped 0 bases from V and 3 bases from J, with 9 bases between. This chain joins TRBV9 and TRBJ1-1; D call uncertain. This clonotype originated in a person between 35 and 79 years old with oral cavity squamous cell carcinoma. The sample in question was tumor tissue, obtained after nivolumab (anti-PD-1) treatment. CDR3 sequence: CASSVEMTYTEAFF. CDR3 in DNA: TGTGCCAGCAGCGTAGAAATGACCTACACTGAAGCTTTCTTT.